Following are 4 T cell receptor beta chains from one sample sequenced in a study of T cell repertoires in cytomegalovirus infection. TCRdb called the reads again in MiXCR, with one record for every CDR3 protein. The repertoire holds 480,000 or so distinct CDR3 sequences, with about 10% as singletons. Input material: PBMCs. These receptors were collected from a human donor in good health (CMV status not recorded). Some clones in this sample may be carry-over from other donors' samples.

Many counts were recorded for this clonotype. This sequence joins TRBV28 and TRBJ2-1; tentative D call: TRBD2 (6 bases). Looked up from germline, CDR1 is MDHEN and CDR2 is SYDVKM. This CDR3 has 19 residues. Deletions cut 6 bases from V and 4 bases from J, with 28 bases between. CDR3 nucleotides: TGTGCCAGCAGCCAGATGCAACTCAGGTTCCGGGAGTATTACAATGAGCAGTTCTTC. This encodes CASSQMQLRFREYYNEQFF.

This clonotype was found a few times. The chain couples TRBV18 to TRBJ1-1; 7 nucleotides agree with TRBD1. Germline V gene lookup returns CDR1 KGHSH and CDR2 LQKENI. Unmatched junction bases numbered 8, after V lost 4 bases and J lost 0 bases. CDR3 length: 16 residues. The CDR3 bases are TGTGCCAGCTCACAGACAGGGATTCCAATGAACACTGAAGCTTTCTTT. It encodes CASSQTGIPMNTEAFF.

This clonotype was seen ten or more times. The V gene is TRBV4-1, the J gene TRBJ2-6; 7 nucleotides align to TRBD1. The CDR3 has 19 residues. The ends lost 7 bases at V and 0 bases at J; junction bases unmatched: 15. CDR1 is MGHRA, CDR2 YSYEKL, per germline. The chain's CDR3 is CASNYSPGQPDSGANVLTF. The CDR3 coding sequence is TGCGCCAGCAACTATTCGCCGGGACAGCCTGACTCTGGGGCCAACGTCCTGACTTTC.

This clonotype was observed at least ten times. This CDR3 is CASSLATSGAYEQYF. The CDR3 DNA reads TGTGCCAGCAGCTTAGCGACTAGCGGTGCCTACGAGCAGTACTTC. The chain carries TRBV7-2 and TRBJ2-7; 9 bases map to TRBD2. J was trimmed by 2 bases and V by 0 bases; bases with no gene match: 2. This CDR3 spans 15 amino acids. Germline V CDR1 and CDR2: SGHTA, FQGNSA.